The clone carrying this T cell receptor beta chain came up a few times. Antigen: not known. The CDR3 spans 14 residues. Deletions cut 2 bases from V and 2 bases from J, with 10 bases between. Germline assignment: CDR1 MNHEY and CDR2 SVGEGT. The entry originates in a study of T cell responses to AZD1222 COVID-19 vaccine. Study results and caveats: The peak T cell response came first, and repertoires were sampled only after it. White British people made up most donors, females outnumbered males, and clonal diversity was possibly underestimated.

Repertoires were generated with immunoSEQ multiplex PCR, while TCRdb's copy carries only in-frame clones and drops some. The sample includes 100,000 or so clones, about 88% of them seen just once. The rearrangement uses TRBV6-2 or TRBV6-3 and TRBJ2-7; D ambiguous. This clonotype was sampled from an adult in good health. The sample here was peripheral blood, taken on day 0 of AZD1222 vaccination. CDR3 in DNA: TGTGCCAGCAGTTACATCCCTCCCGCCTACGAGCAGTACTTC. Protein sequence: CASSYIPPAYEQYF.